The 2 T cell receptor beta chains in this list originate from one sample, sequenced in a study of CD8 T cells in Susac syndrome (dated by TCRdb to about 2019). The library was made by the immunoSEQ multiplex PCR assay. RNA was extracted using the RNeasy kit, and roughly 0.5 to 1 ug of the RNA was reverse transcribed with random hexamers. The public reads were run again by TCRdb, first through fastp at Q25 and then through MiXCR, and only productive beta chains were kept. CDR3 protein duplicates are merged, each entry listing the most common genes and DNA. The sample table holds a few hundred thousand distinct CDR3 sequences, of which around 95% were seen once. About 0.091% of the sample is taken by the ten largest. Sequencing was carried out using CD4+ T cells from PBMCs. The receptors were sampled from a human donor with multiple sclerosis.

V gene TRBV20-1 combines with J gene TRBJ1-6, with a weak D call TRBD1 (6 bases). Germline assignment: CDR1 DFQATT and CDR2 SNEGSKA (reference sequence). V was trimmed by 6 bases and J by 6 bases, leaving 18 bases between them. The CDR3 spans 15 residues. CDR3 sequence: CSAQRVQGPNSPLHF. CDR3 DNA: TGCAGTGCGCAGAGGGTACAGGGACCTAATTCACCCCTCCACTTT.

The V gene is TRBV12-3 or TRBV12-4, the J gene TRBJ2-6; D not certain. Trimming shortened V by 6 bases and J by 4 bases, and 13 bases separated the two germline ends. This CDR3 has 15 residues. For the CDR3, the DNA is TGTGCCAGCAGCCCAAGTTTGGGGGGGGCCAACGTCCTGACTTTC. It codes for CASSPSLGGANVLTF.